This T cell receptor (beta chain) is drawn from a study of CD8+CD57+ T cells in acquired aplastic anemia. The overall study: Across the sorted CD4+ and CD8+ cells, DNA amounts averaged 3.2 ug.

Germline CDR1 and CDR2: ENHRY and SYGVKD. The CDR3 is 14 amino acids. Germline trimming cut 7 bases from V and 2 bases from J; bases unmatched to any gene: 8. The table lists this clonotype with a few counts. The antigen is not known. Study-level findings and limits: CD8+ Simpson's diversity did not differ significantly between patients and controls.

The sequenced patients had an expansion of CD8+CD57+ cells seen by flow cytometry. At the time of blood sampling, patients had not yet received any therapy. Genomic DNA constituted the template upon which TCR beta VDJ and CDR3 profiling was performed. TCRdb re-called the reads with MiXCR, one entry per CDR3 protein. The sample yields fewer than 85,000 distinct CDR3 sequences, less than 85% seen once. The V call is TRBV10-3, the J call TRBJ2-7; 7 nucleotides agree with TRBD1. This receptor was identified in a human donor with aplastic anemia. Sequenced: sorted CD4+, CD8+, or CD8+CD57+ T cells (not recorded which) from PBMCs. This CDR3 reads CAITETGTTYEQYF. In DNA, the CDR3 is TGTGCCATCACCGAGACAGGGACCACCTACGAGCAGTACTTC.